A single sample gave rise to the 14 T cell receptor beta chains below, sequenced in a study of T cells in localized non-small cell lung cancer. Method: immunoSEQ multiplex PCR; TCRdb's copy keeps in-frame clones and lacks some. The sample lists 34,000 or so clones; 93% were seen once. Specimen: peripheral blood, collected before any cancer treatment. The receptor source for this set is an older female donor with stage I lung adenocarcinoma.

J is TRBJ1-3 and V is TRBV2; TRBD1 might be the D (6 bases). This CDR3 is built from 16 residues. Germline CDR1 is SNHLY and CDR2 is FYNNEI. V lost 6 bases, J lost 3 bases, and 18 bases lay in between. The CDR3 DNA sequence: TGTGCCAGCAGGGGGGGGACAAATTCGTATGGAAACACCATATATTTT. Translated, it gives CASRGGTNSYGNTIYF.

The rearrangement links TRBV29-1 to TRBJ1-2; D not certain. Germline CDR1 SQVTM, CDR2 ANQGSEA. The CDR3 spans 14 residues. Trimming cost V 7 bases and J 4 bases, with 19 bases left between them. In DNA, the CDR3 is TGCAGCGGGTCCACCGCTAGGTTAAGCTATGGCTACACCTTC. Translation: CSGSTARLSYGYTF.

V and J are TRBV5-1 and TRBJ2-7, with TRBD1 matching over 8 bases. Germline V lookup: CDR1 SGHRS, CDR2 YFSETQ. The junction had 6 bases not matched to a gene; V was cut back by 5 bases and J by 8 bases. This CDR3 comprises 12 residues. CDR3 region: CASSPGQGQQYF. The CDR3 nucleotides read TGCGCCAGCAGTCCTGGACAGGGCCAGCAGTACTTC.

The J gene is TRBJ2-3, the V gene TRBV5-1, with unresolved D. The V gene lost 0 bases and the J gene lost 6 bases, with 8 bases spanning the gap. Per the germline V gene, CDR1 is SGHRS and CDR2 is YFSETQ. The CDR3 runs to 13 residues. This chain's CDR3 is CASSLESQDTQYF. Written as DNA, the CDR3 is TGCGCCAGCAGCTTGGAGTCCCAGGATACGCAGTATTTT. The entire variable domain, with the rest obtained from reference TRBV5-1 and TRBJ2-3, is as follows: KAGVTQTPRYLIKTRGQQVTLSCSPISGHRSVSWYQQTPGQGLQFLFEYFSETQRNKGNFPGRFSGRQFSNSRSEMNVSTLELGDSALYLCASSLESQDTQYFGPGTRLTVL.

The gene calls are TRBV5-4 and TRBJ2-3, with 11 nucleotides matching TRBD1. CDR1 and CDR2 from the germline V gene are SGHNT and YYREEE (reference sequence). This CDR3 region has 19 residues. V lost 4 bases, J lost 0 bases, and 13 bases stayed unmatched. The CDR3 nucleotides read TGTGCCAGCAGCGTTCCGGGACAGGGGGTCCCATTGAGCACAGATACGCAGTATTTT. Residues: CASSVPGQGVPLSTDTQYF.

This rearrangement joins TRBV27 to TRBJ2-1; perhaps TRBD2 as D (6 bases). CDR3 size: 12 residues. The germline gives CDR1 MNHEY, CDR2 SMNVEV (reference sequence). The germline V and J ends were trimmed by 7 bases and 8 bases, with 12 bases remaining between them. The CDR3 DNA is TGTGCCAGCAAGACCGGAGGGGATGAGCAGTTCTTC. This translates into CASKTGGDEQFF.

This chain uses TRBV7-2 with TRBJ2-7, with D possibly being TRBD1 (5 bases). Germline values: CDR1 SGHTA, CDR2 FQGNSA. This CDR3 has 12 amino acids. V dropped 5 bases and J dropped 7 bases, with 12 bases sitting between them. CDR3 DNA sequence: TGTGCCAGCAGCCCCCAGTGGACAGAGCAGTACTTC. This sequence encodes CASSPQWTEQYF.

V usage is TRBV2 and J usage is TRBJ2-3; 7 bases match TRBD1. V lost 2 bases, J lost 5 bases, and 4 bases stayed unmatched. CDR1 and CDR2 (germline): SNHLY, FYNNEI. The CDR3 length is 14 residues. The CDR3 sequence is CASSERGRLDTQYF. The CDR3 nucleotides are TGTGCCAGCAGTGAAAGGGGGCGATTAGATACGCAGTATTTT.

This chain connects TRBV18 to TRBJ1-2; the D gene is possibly TRBD1 (6 bases). Trimming took off 3 bases at V and 3 bases at J, with 8 bases between the two ends. The CDR3 spans 13 residues. Germline V CDR1 and CDR2: KGHSH, LQKENI. The CDR3 coding sequence is TGTGCCAGCTCACCGGGGGCGGACTATGGCTACACCTTC. Its protein is CASSPGADYGYTF.

The V and J genes are TRBV7-2 and TRBJ2-7; no clear D gene. The CDR3 has 12 amino acids. The germline CDR1 and CDR2 sequences are SGHTA and FQGNSA. V dropped 2 bases and J dropped 2 bases, with 4 bases sitting between them. CDR3 region: CASSLQPYEQYF. Here the CDR3 DNA reads TGTGCCAGCAGCTTACAACCCTACGAGCAGTACTTC.

The count of this clone is one. The J gene is TRBJ2-7, the V gene TRBV21-1; the table's D call, TRBD2, has no DNA check behind it. TRBV21-1 is a known pseudogene. The CDR3 sequence is 15 residues long. The CDR3 reads CASIGLAGELYEQYV. CDR3 in DNA: TGTGCCAGCATCGGACTAGCGGGAGAGCTATACGAGCAGTACGTC.

The V and J genes are TRBV5-4 and TRBJ2-2, with 11 positions matching TRBD2. The germline V gene has CDR1 SGHNT and CDR2 YYREEE (reference sequence). Unmatched junction bases numbered 3, after V lost 0 bases and J lost 2 bases. There are 17 residues in the CDR3. The DNA for the CDR3 is TGTGCCAGCAGCTTGGGACTAGCGGGATCTAACACCGGGGAGCTGTTTTTT. It yields the protein CASSLGLAGSNTGELFF.

V gene TRBV28 combines with J gene TRBJ2-4, with 9 bases that match TRBD1. The CDR3 contains 17 residues. V trimming: 10 bases; J trimming: 2 bases; junction bases outside the gene matches: 15. CDR1 is MDHEN, CDR2 SYDVKM, per germline. The CDR3, as DNA: TGTGCCACCCACCCGGGACAGGGAAGAAGGACCAAAAACATTCAGTACTTC. Translation: CATHPGQGRRTKNIQYF.

V gene TRBV7-9 combines with J gene TRBJ2-5; D not resolved. CDR3 length: 15 amino acids. Germline-derived CDR1 and CDR2 are SEHNR and FQNEAQ (reference sequence). The V end lost 5 bases, the J end lost 1 base, and 14 bases lay between the germline ends. DNA for the CDR3: TGTGCCAGCAGCCCCCAGGCGGTCCTCCAAGAGACCCAGTACTTC. As protein: CASSPQAVLQETQYF. Drawing the rest from reference TRBV7-9 and TRBJ2-5, the complete variable domain is DTGVSQNPRHKITKRGQNVTFRCDPISEHNRLYWYRQTLGQGPEFLTYFQNEAQLEKSRLLSDRFSAERPKGSFSTLEIQRTEQGDSAMYLCASSPQAVLQETQYFGPGTRLLVL.